The entry below describes one T cell receptor (beta chain). The data belong to a study of T cells after somatic rescue of genetic block. This table comes from immunoSEQ multiplex PCR, and its TCRdb copy is limited to in-frame clones, with some not included. The table lists 95,000 to 120,000 clones, 85% to 95% of them singletons. J lost 7 bases, V lost 0 bases, and 15 bases had no gene match. This CDR3 is built from 19 residues. Germline loops: CDR1 LGHNA, CDR2 YNFKEQ. J is TRBJ1-5 and V is TRBV4-2; 10 bases match TRBD1. Specimen: peripheral blood mononuclear cells (PBMCs). The receptor was derived from a young woman. CDR3 region: CASSQELNFGTGVLQPQHF. Here the CDR3 DNA reads TGTGCCAGCAGCCAAGAACTCAATTTCGGGACAGGGGTTTTACAGCCCCAGCATTTT.